This record concerns one T cell receptor (beta chain) sequence. The target antigen is unknown. This sample is drawn from a study of graft-versus-host responses after intestinal transplantation. About the research overall: Multivisceral, liver-intestinal, or isolated intestinal transplants were given to recipients. Anti-thymocyte globulin induction, then tacrolimus and steroids for around 3 years, went to all recipients.

CDR3 length: 14 residues. V gave up 5 bases and J gave up 3 bases, with 9 bases separating them. Germline assignment: CDR1 SGDLS and CDR2 YYNGEE. Investigators treated the graft tissue so that it released intraepithelial and lamina propria lymphocytes. The method was immunoSEQ multiplex PCR; TCRdb's version includes in-frame clones alone and lacks a portion of them. The sample has approximately 15,000 clones; more than 65% are singletons. Study-wide findings and caveats: Allografts of one patient group, those with graft-donor T cell macrochimerism, had high graft-versus-host to host-versus-graft clonal ratios. GvH clones occurred in recipient marrow; some first appeared in ileum or blood.

This clonotype was obtained from a human patient who received an intestinal transplant, so some T cells may come from the graft donor. V gene TRBV9 combines with J gene TRBJ1-6, with D perhaps TRBD1 (6 bases). Sequences were derived from ileum tissue, sampled roughly 26 days after intestinal transplant. CDR3 loop: CASSSQGYNSPLHF. The CDR3, as DNA: TGTGCCAGCAGTTCACAGGGCTATAATTCACCCCTCCACTTT. Full variable domain (rest looked up from reference TRBV9 and TRBJ1-6): DSGVTQTPKHLITATGQRVTLRCSPRSGDLSVYWYQQSLDQGLQFLIQYYNGEERAKGNILERFSAQQFPDLHSELNLSSLELGDSALYFCASSSQGYNSPLHFGNGTRLTVT.